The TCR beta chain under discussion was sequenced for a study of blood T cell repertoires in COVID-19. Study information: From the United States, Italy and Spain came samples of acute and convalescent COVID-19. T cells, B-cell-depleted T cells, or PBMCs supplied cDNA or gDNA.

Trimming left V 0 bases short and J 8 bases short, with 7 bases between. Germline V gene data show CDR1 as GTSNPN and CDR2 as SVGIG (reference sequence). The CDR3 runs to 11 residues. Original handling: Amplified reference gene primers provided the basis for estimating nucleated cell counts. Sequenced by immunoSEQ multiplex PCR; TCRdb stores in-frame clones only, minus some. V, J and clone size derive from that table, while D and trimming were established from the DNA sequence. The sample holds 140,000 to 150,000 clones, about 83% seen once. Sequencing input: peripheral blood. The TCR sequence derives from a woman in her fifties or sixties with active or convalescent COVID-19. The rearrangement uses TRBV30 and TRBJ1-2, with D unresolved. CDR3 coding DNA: TGTGCCTGGAGTGTGGGAGGCGGCTACACCTTC. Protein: CAWSVGGGYTF.